Shown below are 6 T cell receptor beta chains from a single sample sequenced in a study of blood T cell repertoires in COVID-19. Here immunoSEQ multiplex PCR was the method, and the copy in TCRdb shows in-frame clones only, minus some. The sample holds 190,000 or so clones, approximately 90% seen once. Material: peripheral blood. The receptors originated from a woman younger than 35 who had recovered from COVID-19.

This rearrangement joins TRBV11-2 to TRBJ2-5, with D perhaps matching TRBD1 (5 bases). This CDR3 has 13 amino acids. The germline CDR1 and CDR2 sequences are SGHAT and FQNNGV. Trimming took off 5 bases at V and 4 bases at J, with 11 bases between the two ends. The chain's CDR3 is CASSRSRAETQYF. CDR3 coding DNA: TGTGCCAGCAGCCGGAGCAGGGCAGAGACCCAGTACTTC.

V gene TRBV9 combines with J gene TRBJ2-1; the D is unclear. CDR1 SGDLS and CDR2 YYNGEE come from the germline V gene. This CDR3 is built from 16 residues. V was pared by 4 bases and J by 0 bases, with 14 bases between. CDR3 nucleotides: TGTGCCAGCAGCCCGGATCCACAGTACTCCTACAATGAGCAGTTCTTC. Protein sequence: CASSPDPQYSYNEQFF.

V gene TRBV5-4 combines with J gene TRBJ2-3; D gene uncertain. CDR3 length equals 13 residues. V was pared by 5 bases and J by 1 base, with 8 bases between. Germline assignment: CDR1 SGHNT and CDR2 YYREEE (reference sequence). The CDR3 bases are TGTGCCAGCAGACCAGAACGCACAGATACGCAGTATTTT. The encoded protein is CASRPERTDTQYF. Complete variable domain (other parts from reference TRBV5-4 and TRBJ2-3): ETGVTQSPTHLIKTRGQQVTLRCSSQSGHNTVSWYQQALGQGPQFIFQYYREEENGRGNFPPRFSGLQFPNYSSELNVNALELDDSALYLCASRPERTDTQYFGPGTRLTVL.

The chain couples TRBV2 to TRBJ2-7; D might be TRBD2 (6 bases). V lost 6 bases and J 2 bases, leaving 14 bases between the germline ends. Germline V gene data show CDR1 as SNHLY and CDR2 as FYNNEI. CDR3 length equals 14 residues. This CDR3 is CASRPLAAAYEQYF. The CDR3 nucleotides are TGTGCCAGCAGGCCACTAGCAGCAGCCTACGAGCAGTACTTC.

The chain employs TRBV5-1 and TRBJ2-3; 8 nucleotides align to TRBD2. J lost 3 bases, V lost 2 bases, and 5 bases had no gene match. Germline V gene sequence: CDR1 SGHRS, CDR2 YFSETQ. The CDR3 has 15 amino acids. The CDR3 DNA reads as TGCGCCAGCAGCTTACTAGCGGTTCGGACAGATACGCAGTATTTT. Amino acid sequence: CASSLLAVRTDTQYF.

The V and J genes are TRBV19 and TRBJ1-1; TRBD1 matches at 8 bases. CDR3 size: 15 residues. Germline-derived CDR1 and CDR2 are LNHDA and SQIVND (reference sequence). Losses at the gene ends were 8 bases for V and 1 base for J; bases not matched to a gene: 9. The DNA for the CDR3 is TGTGCCAGTTCACCCGACAGGGGAAAGAACACTGAAGCTTTCTTT. The encoded protein is CASSPDRGKNTEAFF.